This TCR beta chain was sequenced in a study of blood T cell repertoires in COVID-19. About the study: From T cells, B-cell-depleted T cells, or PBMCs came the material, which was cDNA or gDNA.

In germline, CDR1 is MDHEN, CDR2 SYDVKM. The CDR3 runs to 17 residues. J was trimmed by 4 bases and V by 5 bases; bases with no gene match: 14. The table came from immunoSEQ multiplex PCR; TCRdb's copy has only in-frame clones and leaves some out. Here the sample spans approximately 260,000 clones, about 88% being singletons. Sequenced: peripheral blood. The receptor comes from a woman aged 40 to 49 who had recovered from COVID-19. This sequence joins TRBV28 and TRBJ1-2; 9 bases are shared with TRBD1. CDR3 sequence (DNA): TGTGCCAGCAGTCCCTCATCCTGGACAGGGGTCATCTATGGCTACACCTTC. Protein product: CASSPSSWTGVIYGYTF.